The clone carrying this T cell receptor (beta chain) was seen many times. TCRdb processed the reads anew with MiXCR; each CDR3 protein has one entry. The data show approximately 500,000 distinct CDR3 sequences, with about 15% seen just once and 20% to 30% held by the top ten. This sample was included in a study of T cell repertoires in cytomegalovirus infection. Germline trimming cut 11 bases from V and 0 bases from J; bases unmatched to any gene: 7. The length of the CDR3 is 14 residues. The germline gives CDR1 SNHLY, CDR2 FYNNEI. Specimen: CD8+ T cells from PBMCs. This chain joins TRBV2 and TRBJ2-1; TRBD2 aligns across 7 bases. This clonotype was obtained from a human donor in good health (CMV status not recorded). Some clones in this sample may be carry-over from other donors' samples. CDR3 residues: CAGAGESSYNEQFF. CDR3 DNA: TGTGCCGGGGCGGGGGAAAGCTCCTACAATGAGCAGTTCTTC.